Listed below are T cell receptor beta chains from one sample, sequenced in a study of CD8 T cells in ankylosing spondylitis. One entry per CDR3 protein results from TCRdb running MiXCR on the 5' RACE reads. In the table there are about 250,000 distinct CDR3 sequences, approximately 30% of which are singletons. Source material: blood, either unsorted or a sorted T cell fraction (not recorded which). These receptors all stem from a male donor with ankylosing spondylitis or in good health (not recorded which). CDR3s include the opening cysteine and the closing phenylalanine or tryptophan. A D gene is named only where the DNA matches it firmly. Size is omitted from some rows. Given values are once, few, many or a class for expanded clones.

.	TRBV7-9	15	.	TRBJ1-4	CASTPAGGSGEKLFF	TGTGCCAGCACCCCGGCGGGGGGTAGTGGTGAAAAACTGTTTTTT
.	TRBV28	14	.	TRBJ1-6	CASSLETRGRGLHF	TGTGCCAGCAGTTTAGAGACAAGGGGACGGGGGCTCCACTTT
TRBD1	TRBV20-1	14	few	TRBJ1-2	CSARSRGSRWGYTF	TGCAGTGCTAGAAGCAGGGGGTCGCGGTGGGGCTACACCTTC
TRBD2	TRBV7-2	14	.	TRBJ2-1	CASRLAGGRNEQFF	TGTGCCAGCAGGCTAGCGGGGGGGCGTAATGAGCAGTTCTTC
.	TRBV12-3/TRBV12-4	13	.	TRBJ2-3	CASSLEITDTQYF	TGTGCCAGCAGTTTAGAGATCACAGATACGCAGTATTTT
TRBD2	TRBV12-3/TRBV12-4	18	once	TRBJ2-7	CASSLRGNTLSSGGPQYF	TGTGCCAGCAGTTTAAGGGGAAATACACTCTCTAGCGGGGGACCACAGTACTTC
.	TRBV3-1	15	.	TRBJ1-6	CASSQEGQDNSPLHF	TGTGCCAGCAGCCAAGAGGGCCAAGATAATTCACCCCTCCACTTT
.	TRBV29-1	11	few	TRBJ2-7	CSAKQYDEQYF	TGCAGCGCAAAGCAATACGACGAGCAGTACTTC
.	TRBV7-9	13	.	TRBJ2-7	CASKLGGGLPRYF	TGTGCCAGCAAATTGGGCGGGGGCCTCCCACGGTACTTC
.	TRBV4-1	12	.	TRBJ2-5	CASSQVRGTQYF	TGCGCCAGCAGCCAAGTACGGGGGACCCAGTACTTC
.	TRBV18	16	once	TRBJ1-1	CASSPPGRAIVTEAFF	TGTGCCAGCTCACCACCAGGGAGAGCGATTGTGACTGAAGCTTTCTTT
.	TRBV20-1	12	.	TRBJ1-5	CSANRRNQPQHF	TGCAGTGCTAACAGACGCAATCAGCCCCAGCATTTT
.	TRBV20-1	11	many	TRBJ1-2	CSARSPHGYTF	TGCAGTGCTAGGAGTCCCCATGGCTACACCTTC
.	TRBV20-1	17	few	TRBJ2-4	CSARAGTPKRRLNIQYF	TGCAGTGCTAGAGCCGGGACACCCAAAAGAAGACTAAACATTCAGTACTTC
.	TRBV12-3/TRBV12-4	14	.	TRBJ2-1	CASSLRLALNEQFF	TGTGCCAGCAGTTTAAGGCTAGCGTTAAATGAGCAGTTCTTC
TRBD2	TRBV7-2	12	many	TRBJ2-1	CASSHRQRGQFF	TGTGCCAGCAGCCACCGTCAGCGGGGGCAGTTCTTC
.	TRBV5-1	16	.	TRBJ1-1	CASSLLAAGGSTEAFF	TGCGCCAGCAGCTTATTAGCGGCCGGGGGGAGCACTGAAGCTTTCTTT
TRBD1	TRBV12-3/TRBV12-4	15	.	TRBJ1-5	CASSSGRGQGQPQHF	TGTGCCAGCAGTTCGGGGAGGGGGCAGGGACAGCCCCAGCATTTT
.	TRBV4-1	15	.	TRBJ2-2	CASSQDSGGTGELFF	TGCGCCAGCAGCCAAGATTCGGGCGGAACCGGGGAGCTGTTTTTT
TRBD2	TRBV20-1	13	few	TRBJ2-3	CSATGGNTDTQYF	TGCAGTGCTACGGGGGGGAACACAGATACGCAGTATTTT
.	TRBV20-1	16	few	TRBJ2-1	CSAQELGIRRGNEQFF	TGCAGTGCCCAAGAGTTGGGCATACGTCGCGGTAATGAGCAGTTCTTC
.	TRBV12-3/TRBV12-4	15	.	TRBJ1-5	CASSFQGKGNQPQHF	TGTGCCAGCAGTTTTCAGGGGAAGGGCAATCAGCCCCAGCATTTT
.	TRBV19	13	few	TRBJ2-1	CASSIALSWEQFF	TGTGCCAGTAGTATAGCGCTAAGTTGGGAGCAGTTCTTC
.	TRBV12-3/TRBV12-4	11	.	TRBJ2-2	CASSSAGELFF	TGTGCCAGCAGTTCCGCCGGGGAGCTGTTTTTT
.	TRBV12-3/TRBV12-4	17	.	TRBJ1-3	CASSLAWKSHSGNTIYF	TGTGCCAGCAGTTTAGCCTGGAAGTCTCACTCTGGAAACACCATATATTTT
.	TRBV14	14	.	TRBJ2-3	CASSQLITTDTQYF	TGTGCCAGCAGCCAATTGATTACAACAGATACGCAGTATTTT
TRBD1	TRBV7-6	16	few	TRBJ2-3	CASSLISQGVRDTQYF	TGTGCCAGCAGCTTAATCAGTCAGGGGGTGAGAGATACGCAGTATTTT
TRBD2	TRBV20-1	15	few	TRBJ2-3	CSAPDSSGAPDTQYF	TGCAGTGCCCCCGATTCTAGCGGGGCCCCAGATACGCAGTATTTT
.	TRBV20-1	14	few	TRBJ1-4	CSADSTDQKEKLFF	TGCAGTGCCGACTCGACCGATCAAAAGGAAAAACTGTTTTTT
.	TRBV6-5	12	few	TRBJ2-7	CASSRDRYEQYF	TGTGCCAGCAGTCGCGACAGGTACGAGCAGTACTTC
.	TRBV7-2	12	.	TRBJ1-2	CASSPRLMGYTF	TGTGCCAGCAGCCCCAGATTGATGGGCTACACCTTC
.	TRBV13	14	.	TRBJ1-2	CASSLDPTNYGYTF	TGTGCCAGCAGCTTAGACCCTACAAACTATGGCTACACCTTC
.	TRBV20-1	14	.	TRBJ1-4	CSADRPSTNEKLFF	TGCAGTGCTGACAGACCTTCAACTAATGAAAAACTGTTTTTT
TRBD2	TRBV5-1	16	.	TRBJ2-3	CASSSKRGGRPDTQYF	TGCGCCAGCAGCTCTAAGCGGGGGGGCAGACCAGATACGCAGTATTTT
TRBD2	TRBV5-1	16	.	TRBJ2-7	CASSLDPSGGINEQYF	TGCGCCAGCAGCTTGGATCCTAGCGGGGGAATCAACGAGCAGTACTTC
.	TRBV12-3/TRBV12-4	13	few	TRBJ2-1	CASSLTWNNEQFF	TGTGCCAGCAGTTTAACTTGGAACAATGAGCAGTTCTTC
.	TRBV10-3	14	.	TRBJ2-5	CAISEGQGEETQYF	TGTGCCATCAGTGAGGGGCAGGGTGAAGAGACCCAGTACTTC
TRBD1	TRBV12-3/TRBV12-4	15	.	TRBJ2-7	CASSFRPDRTSVQYF	TGTGCCAGCAGTTTCCGGCCGGACAGGACATCGGTTCAGTACTTC
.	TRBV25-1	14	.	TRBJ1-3	CASSGGAKGNTIYF	TGTGCCAGCAGTGGAGGGGCTAAGGGAAACACCATATATTTT
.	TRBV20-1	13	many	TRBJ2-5	CSARDRLGDPQYF	TGCAGTGCTAGAGATCGGTTAGGGGACCCCCAGTACTTC
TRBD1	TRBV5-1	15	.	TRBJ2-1	CASSLDRGLGNEQFF	TGCGCCAGCAGCTTGGACAGGGGGCTAGGAAATGAGCAGTTCTTC
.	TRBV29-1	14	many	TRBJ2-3	CSVDGDLSTDTQYF	TGCAGCGTTGATGGGGACTTAAGCACAGATACGCAGTATTTT
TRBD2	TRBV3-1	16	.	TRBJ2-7	CASSQGPSGGLYEQYF	TGTGCCAGCAGCCAAGGCCCTAGCGGGGGTCTCTACGAGCAGTACTTC
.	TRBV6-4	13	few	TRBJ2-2	CASSEGDTGELFF	TGTGCCAGCAGTGAGGGGGACACCGGGGAGCTGTTTTTT
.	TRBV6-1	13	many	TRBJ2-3	CASSQRHTDTQYF	TGTGCCAGCAGTCAACGACATACCGATACGCAGTATTTT
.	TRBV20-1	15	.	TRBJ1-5	CSAARGAISNQPQHF	TGCAGTGCTGCCCGGGGGGCTATAAGCAATCAGCCCCAGCATTTT
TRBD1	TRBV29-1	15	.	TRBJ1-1	CSVSRTGFANTEAFF	TGCAGCGTTTCTAGGACAGGCTTCGCGAACACTGAAGCTTTCTTT
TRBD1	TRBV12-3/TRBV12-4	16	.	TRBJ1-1	CASSFRDRVMNTEAFF	TGTGCCAGCAGTTTCCGGGACAGGGTAATGAACACTGAAGCTTTCTTT
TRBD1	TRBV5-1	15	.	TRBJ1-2	CASSPGQPANYGYTF	TGCGCCAGCAGCCCGGGACAGCCAGCTAACTATGGCTACACCTTC
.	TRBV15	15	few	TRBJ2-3	CATSSGRAVTDTQYF	TGTGCCACGAGTTCGGGTCGCGCGGTCACAGATACGCAGTATTTT
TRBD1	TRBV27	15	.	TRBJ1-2	CASRPASTGNYGYTF	TGTGCCAGCAGACCAGCATCGACAGGGAACTATGGCTACACCTTC
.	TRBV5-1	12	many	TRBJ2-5	CASSLYQETQYF	TGCGCCAGCAGCTTGTACCAAGAGACCCAGTACTTC
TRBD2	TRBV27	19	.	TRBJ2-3	CASTQGRGAGVTSTDTQYF	TGTGCCAGCACCCAAGGGAGGGGAGCGGGGGTTACTAGCACAGATACGCAGTATTTT
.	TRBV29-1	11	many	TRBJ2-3	CSVEDGDTQYF	TGCAGCGTTGAAGATGGCGATACGCAGTATTTT